This T cell receptor beta chain was captured by sequencing in a study of T cell responses to AZD1222 COVID-19 vaccine. Study-level findings and limits: Only six AZD1222 recipients tested seropositive at baseline. Spike as a whole was targeted by vaccine-associated CD4 TCRs, dominant at 160-218 and 743-854. Spike-specific TCR repertoires showed rising breadth and depth after two AZD1222 doses.

Between the trimmed V and J ends, which lost 8 bases and 2 bases, there was a span of 6 bases. This CDR3 contains 11 residues. Germline CDR1 MDHEN, CDR2 SYDVKM. This clone was detected once. The antigen remains undetermined. Produced via immunoSEQ multiplex PCR; TCRdb's table is partial and in-frame only. The sample holds 130,000 to 150,000 clones, about 87% seen once. The TCR originated in an adult in good health. The sequences come from peripheral blood, collected on day 0 of AZD1222 vaccination. The chain recombines TRBV28 with TRBJ1-2; D might be TRBD1 (5 bases). In nucleotides, the CDR3 is TGTGCCAGCGGGGGAAACTATGGCTACACCTTC. Encoded protein: CASGGNYGYTF.